This T cell receptor beta chain was retrieved from a study of T cell repertoires in cytomegalovirus infection. Turning to the study itself: Based on public TCR beta signatures, there were indications of CMV infection and of a matching HLA type.

Using its own MiXCR run on the reads, TCRdb lists one record per CDR3 protein. The table lists under 200,000 distinct CDR3 sequences, 8% to 10% of them singletons, with about 4.6% in the top ten. The germline gives CDR1 LGHNA, CDR2 YSLEER. V dropped 3 bases and J dropped 3 bases, with 12 bases sitting between them. This CDR3 is built from 14 residues. This TCR was sampled from a human donor in good health (CMV status not recorded). Some clones in this sample may be carry-over from other donors' samples. Specimen: PBMCs. The chain employs TRBV4-3 and TRBJ2-7, with D possibly matching TRBD1 (6 bases). CDR3 sequence reads: CASSQDSRGYEQYF. CDR3 DNA sequence: TGCGCCAGCAGCCAGGACTCCAGGGGCTACGAGCAGTACTTC.